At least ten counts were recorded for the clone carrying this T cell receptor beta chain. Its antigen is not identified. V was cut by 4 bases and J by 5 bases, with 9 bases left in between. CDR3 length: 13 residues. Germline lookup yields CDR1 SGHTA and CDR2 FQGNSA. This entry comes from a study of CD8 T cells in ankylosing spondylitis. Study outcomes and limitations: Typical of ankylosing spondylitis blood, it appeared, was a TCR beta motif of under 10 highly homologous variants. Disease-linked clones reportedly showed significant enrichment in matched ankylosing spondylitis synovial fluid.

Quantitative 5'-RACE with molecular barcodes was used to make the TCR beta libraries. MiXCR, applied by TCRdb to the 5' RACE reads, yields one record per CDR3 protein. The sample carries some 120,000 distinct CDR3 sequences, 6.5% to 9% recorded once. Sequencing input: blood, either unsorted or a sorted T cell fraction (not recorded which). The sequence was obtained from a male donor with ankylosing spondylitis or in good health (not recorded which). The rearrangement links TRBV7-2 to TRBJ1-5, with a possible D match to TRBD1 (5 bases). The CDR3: CASSSQEDQPQHF. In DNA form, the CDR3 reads TGTGCCAGCAGCTCACAGGAAGATCAGCCCCAGCATTTT.